The entry below describes one T cell receptor (beta chain). This entry comes from a study of patients and donors after allogeneic stem cell transplantation. TCRdb fed the RT-PCR reads into MiXCR, producing one record per CDR3 protein. The repertoire holds more than 20,000 distinct CDR3 sequences, with approximately 39% as singletons. Sequences were obtained from blood, either unsorted or a sorted T cell fraction (not recorded which). This clonotype was sampled from a human donor who was either an allogeneic HSCT recipient or a stem cell or donor lymphocyte infusion donor (not recorded which). It is not recorded whose cells these are; they may come from a transplant donor.

The CDR3 loop reads CATGPRTGPYEQYF. DNA for the CDR3: TGTGCCACCGGGCCCCGGACAGGGCCCTACGAGCAGTACTTC. This sequence joins TRBV15 and TRBJ2-7, with 8 nucleotides matching TRBD1. In germline, CDR1 is LNHNV, CDR2 YYDKDF (reference sequence). The trim removed 8 bases at V and 2 bases at J, leaving 8 bases unmatched. The CDR3 loop spans 14 amino acids.